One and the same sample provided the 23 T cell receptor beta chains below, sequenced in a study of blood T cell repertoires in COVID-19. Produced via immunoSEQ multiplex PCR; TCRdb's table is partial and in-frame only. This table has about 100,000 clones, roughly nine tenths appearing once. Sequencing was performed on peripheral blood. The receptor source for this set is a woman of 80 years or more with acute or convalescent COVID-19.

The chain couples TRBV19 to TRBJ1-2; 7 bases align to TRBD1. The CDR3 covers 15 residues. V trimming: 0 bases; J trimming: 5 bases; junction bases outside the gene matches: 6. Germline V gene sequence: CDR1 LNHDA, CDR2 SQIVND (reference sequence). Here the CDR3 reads CASSIDREQGYGYTF. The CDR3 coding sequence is TGTGCCAGTAGTATAGATCGCGAACAGGGGTATGGCTACACCTTC.

CDR3 sequence reads: CSSYRGYNEQFF. The CDR3 region has the DNA TGCAGCTCGTACAGGGGCTACAATGAGCAGTTCTTC. V and J are TRBV29-1 and TRBJ2-1; 7 nucleotides match TRBD1. The CDR3 length is 12 residues. The V segment lost 8 bases and the J segment 3 bases; nucleotides outside the gene matches: 4. Germline V gives CDR1 SQVTM, CDR2 ANQGSEA.

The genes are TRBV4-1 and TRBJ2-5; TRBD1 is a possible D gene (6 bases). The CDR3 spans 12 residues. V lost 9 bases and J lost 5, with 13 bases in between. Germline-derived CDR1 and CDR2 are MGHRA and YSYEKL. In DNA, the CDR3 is TGCGCCAGAAAACAGGGATGTGAGACCCAGTACTTC. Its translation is CARKQGCETQYF.

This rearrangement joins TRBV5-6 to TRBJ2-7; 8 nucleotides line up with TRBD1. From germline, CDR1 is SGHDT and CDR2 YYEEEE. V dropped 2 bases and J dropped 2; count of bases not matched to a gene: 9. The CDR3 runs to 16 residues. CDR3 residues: CASSLRRTGITYEQYF. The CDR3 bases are TGTGCCAGCAGCTTAAGACGGACAGGGATCACCTACGAGCAGTACTTC.

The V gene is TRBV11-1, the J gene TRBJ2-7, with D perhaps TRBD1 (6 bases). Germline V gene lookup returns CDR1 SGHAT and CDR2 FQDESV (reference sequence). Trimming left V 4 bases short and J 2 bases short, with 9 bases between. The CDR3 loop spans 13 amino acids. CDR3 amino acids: CASSWTETYEQYF. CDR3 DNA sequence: TGTGCCAGCAGCTGGACAGAAACCTACGAGCAGTACTTC.

The CDR3 DNA reads as TGTGCCAGCAGTTTACCCGGGGTGGAGTACAATCAGCCCCAGCATTTT. This gives the protein CASSLPGVEYNQPQHF. This sequence joins TRBV28 and TRBJ1-5; D is unresolved. This CDR3 comprises 16 residues. V was clipped by 2 bases and J by 3 bases, with 14 bases between them. CDR1 MDHEN and CDR2 SYDVKM come from the germline V gene.

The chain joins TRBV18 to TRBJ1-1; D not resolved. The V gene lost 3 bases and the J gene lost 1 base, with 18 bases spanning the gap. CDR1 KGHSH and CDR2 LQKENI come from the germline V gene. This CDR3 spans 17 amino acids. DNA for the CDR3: TGTGCCAGCTCACCCCCTATGCCAGGCACATCGAACACTGAAGCTTTCTTT. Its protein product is CASSPPMPGTSNTEAFF.

CDR3 in amino acids: CASSLVSRREETQYF. In DNA, the CDR3 is TGTGCCAGCAGCTTAGTGTCTCGACGGGAAGAGACCCAGTACTTC. The chain combines TRBV7-2 with TRBJ2-5; D is undetermined. The CDR3 is 15 residues long. CDR1 is SGHTA and CDR2 is FQGNSA in the germline V gene. Trimming stripped 1 base from V and 3 bases from J, with 12 bases between.

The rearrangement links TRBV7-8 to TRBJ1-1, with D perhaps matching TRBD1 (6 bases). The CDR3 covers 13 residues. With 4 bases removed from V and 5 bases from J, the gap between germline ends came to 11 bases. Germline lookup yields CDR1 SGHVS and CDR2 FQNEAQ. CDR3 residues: CASSSRGRTEAFF. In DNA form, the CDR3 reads TGTGCCAGCAGCTCCAGGGGTAGGACTGAAGCTTTCTTT.

CDR3 amino acids: CAIRLGTGGPDTQYF. The CDR3 DNA reads TGTGCCATCAGACTCGGGACAGGGGGACCAGATACGCAGTATTTT. The V gene is TRBV10-3, the J gene TRBJ2-3; 11 nucleotides agree with TRBD1. The J segment lost 4 bases and the V segment lost 6 bases, leaving 6 bases of the junction unmatched. Germline assignment: CDR1 ENHRY and CDR2 SYGVKD. This CDR3 contains 15 residues.

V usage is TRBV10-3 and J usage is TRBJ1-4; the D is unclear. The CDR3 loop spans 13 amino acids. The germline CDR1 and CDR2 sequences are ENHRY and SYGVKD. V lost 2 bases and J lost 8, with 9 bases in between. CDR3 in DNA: TGTGCCATCAGTGAGGGTGCCCGGGAAAAACTGTTTTTT. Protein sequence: CAISEGAREKLFF.

CDR3 DNA sequence: TGTGCCAGCAGCTTATTTGCAGGGAACAATGAGCAGTTCTTC. Translating gives CASSLFAGNNEQFF. The chain joins TRBV11-1 to TRBJ2-1; possible D gene TRBD1, 5 bases. V was clipped by 2 bases and J by 5 bases, with 10 bases between them. There are 14 residues in the CDR3. Germline loops: CDR1 SGHAT, CDR2 FQDESV (reference sequence). Full variable domain (rest looked up from reference TRBV11-1 and TRBJ2-1): EAEVAQSPRYKITEKSQAVAFWCDPISGHATLYWYRQILGQGPELLVQFQDESVVDDSQLPKDRFSAERLKGVDSTLKIQPAELGDSAMYLCASSLFAGNNEQFFGPGTRLTVL.

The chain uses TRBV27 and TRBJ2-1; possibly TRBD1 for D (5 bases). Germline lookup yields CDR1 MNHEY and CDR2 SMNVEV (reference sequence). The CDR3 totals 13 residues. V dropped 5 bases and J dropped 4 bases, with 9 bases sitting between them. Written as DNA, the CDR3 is TGTGCCAGCAGTCCCACAGGTTACAATGAGCAGTTCTTC. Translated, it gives CASSPTGYNEQFF.

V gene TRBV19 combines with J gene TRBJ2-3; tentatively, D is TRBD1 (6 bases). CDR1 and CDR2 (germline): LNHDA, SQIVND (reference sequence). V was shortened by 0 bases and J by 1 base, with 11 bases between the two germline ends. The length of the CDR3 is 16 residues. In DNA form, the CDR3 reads TGTGCCAGTAGTATAGAAGGGTGGGGGCGCACAGATACGCAGTATTTT. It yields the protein CASSIEGWGRTDTQYF. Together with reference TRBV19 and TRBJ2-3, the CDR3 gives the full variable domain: DGGITQSPKYLFRKEGQNVTLSCEQNLNHDAMYWYRQDPGQGLRLIYYSQIVNDFQKGDIAEGYSVSREKKESFPLTVTSAQKNPTAFYLCASSIEGWGRTDTQYFGPGTRLTVL.

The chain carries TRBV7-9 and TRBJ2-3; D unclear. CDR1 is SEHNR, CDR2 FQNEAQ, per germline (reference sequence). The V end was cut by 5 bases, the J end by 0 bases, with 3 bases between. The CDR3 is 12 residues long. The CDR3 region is CASSRSTDTQYF. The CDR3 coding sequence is TGTGCCAGCAGCCGTAGCACAGATACGCAGTATTTT.

The DNA of the CDR3 is TGTGCCAGCAGCTTGAGGGCAGGGATTGAAAAACTGTTTTTT. Protein: CASSLRAGIEKLFF. The chain recombines TRBV5-6 with TRBJ1-4, with D possibly being TRBD1 (5 bases). Germline V lookup: CDR1 SGHDT, CDR2 YYEEEE. This CDR3 has 14 amino acids. V shed 1 base and J shed 7 bases, with 11 bases lying between them.

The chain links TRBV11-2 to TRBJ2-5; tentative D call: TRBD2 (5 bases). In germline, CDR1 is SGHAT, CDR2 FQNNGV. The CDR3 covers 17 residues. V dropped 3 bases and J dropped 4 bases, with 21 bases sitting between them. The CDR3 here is CASSFKLVPGLAETQYF. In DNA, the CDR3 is TGTGCCAGCAGCTTTAAATTAGTTCCAGGACTTGCAGAGACCCAGTACTTC.

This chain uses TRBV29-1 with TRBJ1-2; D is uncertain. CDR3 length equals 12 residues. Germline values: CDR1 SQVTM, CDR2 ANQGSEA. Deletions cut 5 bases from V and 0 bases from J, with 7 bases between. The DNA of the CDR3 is TGCAGCGTTCAAGCAGCTAACTATGGCTACACCTTC. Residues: CSVQAANYGYTF.

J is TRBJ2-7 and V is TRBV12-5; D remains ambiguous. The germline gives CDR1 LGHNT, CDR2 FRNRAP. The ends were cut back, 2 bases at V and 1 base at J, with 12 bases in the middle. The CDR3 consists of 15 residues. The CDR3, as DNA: TGTGCTAGTGGTTTGCGGGTCTTTGAGTCCTACGAGCAGTACTTC. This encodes CASGLRVFESYEQYF.

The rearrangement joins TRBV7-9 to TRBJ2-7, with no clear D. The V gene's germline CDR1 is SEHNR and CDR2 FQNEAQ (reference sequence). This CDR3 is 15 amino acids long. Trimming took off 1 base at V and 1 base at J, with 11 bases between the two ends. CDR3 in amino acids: CASSLVGEKSYEQYF. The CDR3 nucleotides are TGTGCCAGCAGCTTAGTAGGAGAAAAATCCTACGAGCAGTACTTC. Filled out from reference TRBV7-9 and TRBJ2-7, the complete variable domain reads DTGVSQNPRHKITKRGQNVTFRCDPISEHNRLYWYRQTLGQGPEFLTYFQNEAQLEKSRLLSDRFSAERPKGSFSTLEIQRTEQGDSAMYLCASSLVGEKSYEQYFGPGTRLTVT.

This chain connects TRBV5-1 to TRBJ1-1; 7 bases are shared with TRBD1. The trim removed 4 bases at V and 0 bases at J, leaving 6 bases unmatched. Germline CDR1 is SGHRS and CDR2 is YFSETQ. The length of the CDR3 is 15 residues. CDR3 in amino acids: CASSTTTGLNTEAFF. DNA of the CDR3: TGCGCCAGCAGCACTACGACAGGGTTGAACACTGAAGCTTTCTTT.

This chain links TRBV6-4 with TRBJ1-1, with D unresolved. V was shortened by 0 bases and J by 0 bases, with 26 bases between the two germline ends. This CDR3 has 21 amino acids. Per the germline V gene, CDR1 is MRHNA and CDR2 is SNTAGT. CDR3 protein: CASSDSIFGRPEGAVNTEAFF. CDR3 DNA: TGTGCCAGCAGTGACTCGATATTTGGACGGCCGGAGGGAGCCGTGAACACTGAAGCTTTCTTT.

The CDR3 spells CASSPRTANYEQYF. The CDR3 nucleotides are TGTGCCAGCAGCCCGAGGACAGCTAACTACGAGCAGTACTTC. This rearrangement joins TRBV5-5 to TRBJ2-7; D possibly corresponds to TRBD1 (6 bases). The germline V gene encodes CDR1 SGHKS and CDR2 YYEKEE (reference sequence). The CDR3 has 14 amino acids. V lost 4 bases to trimming and J lost 3 bases, with 14 bases between them.